A single sample is the source of the 25 T cell receptor beta chains below, sequenced in a study of beta chain features in type 1 diabetes. Reverse transcription of all isolated RNA meant that expressed TCRB transcripts were sequenced. Libraries were prepared by immunoSEQ multiplex PCR; TCRdb keeps only in-frame clonotypes and omits some of them. The table includes hundreds of thousands of clones, roughly a sixth detected once. Sequencing was carried out using naive CD4+ T cells from blood. Source of these receptors: a man between 18 and 35 years old in good health.

The rearrangement uses TRBV6-6 and TRBJ1-2; TRBD1 matches 8 bases. From germline, CDR1 is MNHNY and CDR2 SVGAGI (reference sequence). After removal of 10 bases from V and 5 bases from J, the junction contained 15 bases not matched to a gene. CDR3 length: 15 amino acids. Here the CDR3 DNA reads TGTGCCATCAGCGCTTCCGGGACAGGTGTTTATGGCTACACCTTC. This translates into CAISASGTGVYGYTF.

This clone was detected a few times. The chain has TRBV19 and TRBJ1-6, with D unresolved. Germline lookup yields CDR1 LNHDA and CDR2 SQIVND (reference sequence). Trimming stripped 6 bases from V and 10 bases from J, with 22 bases between. The CDR3 is 16 amino acids. The CDR3 reads CASSLRSPTWESPLHF. The DNA for the CDR3 is TGTGCCAGTAGCCTGAGGAGCCCCACTTGGGAATCACCCCTCCACTTT. The variable domain in full, with the rest retrieved from reference TRBV19 and TRBJ1-6, is DGGITQSPKYLFRKEGQNVTLSCEQNLNHDAMYWYRQDPGQGLRLIYYSQIVNDFQKGDIAEGYSVSREKKESFPLTVTSAQKNPTAFYLCASSLRSPTWESPLHFGNGTRLTVT.

On this clone itself: Within the sample, other DNA sequences also encode this same CDR3. The genes are TRBV6-5 and TRBJ2-7; D is perhaps TRBD1 (6 bases). Trimming took off 0 bases at V and 5 bases at J, with 11 bases between the two ends. Germline assignment: CDR1 MNHEY and CDR2 SVGAGI. This CDR3 region has 14 residues. CDR3 DNA: TGTGCCAGCAGTTACTCGACAGGCGGAAACGAGCAGTACTTC. Its protein is CASSYSTGGNEQYF.

This clone appeared a few times. V and J are TRBV30 and TRBJ2-1; 7 nucleotides align to TRBD2. Germline assignment: CDR1 GTSNPN and CDR2 SVGIG (reference sequence). The length of the CDR3 is 14 residues. Germline trimming cut 2 bases from V and 4 bases from J; bases unmatched to any gene: 5. CDR3 residues: CAWSRLAPYNEQFF. CDR3 coding DNA: TGTGCCTGGAGTAGACTAGCTCCTTACAATGAGCAGTTCTTC.

Worth noting for this clone: At the DNA level, this CDR3 is encoded by other sequences in the same sample as well. The CDR3 DNA reads TGCGCCAGCAGCCCCGGGACGAGCACAGATACGCAGTATTTT. As protein: CASSPGTSTDTQYF. The chain recombines TRBV5-1 with TRBJ2-3; D possibly matches TRBD1 or TRBD2 (5 bases each). The germline V gene has CDR1 SGHRS and CDR2 YFSETQ. The CDR3 totals 14 residues. The V end was cut by 4 bases, the J end by 0 bases, with 9 bases between.

There are a few counts of this clone. The gene calls are TRBV5-5 and TRBJ2-7; D is perhaps TRBD2 (6 bases). CDR1 is SGHKS and CDR2 is YYEKEE in the germline V gene (reference sequence). This CDR3 spans 14 amino acids. Trimming removed 5 bases from V and 6 bases from J, with 18 bases in between. CDR3 sequence (DNA): TGTGCCAGCAGATATGTCGGTAGGGAGGCCGAGCAGTACTTC. Its translation is CASRYVGREAEQYF.

The V and J genes are TRBV7-9 and TRBJ2-5; D may be TRBD1 (5 bases). Between the trimmed V and J ends, which lost 5 bases and 7 bases, there was a span of 20 bases. Germline loops: CDR1 SEHNR, CDR2 FQNEAQ (reference sequence). The CDR3 length is 15 residues. CDR3 sequence (DNA): TGTGCCAGCAGCCTGGTTGGGCTACGGCAGGGGACCCAGTACTTC. As protein: CASSLVGLRQGTQYF.

The V and J genes are TRBV4-2 and TRBJ2-4, with D unclear. Trimming left V 0 bases short and J 6 bases short, with 0 bases between. This CDR3 is 11 amino acids long. The germline gives CDR1 LGHNA, CDR2 YNFKEQ. For the CDR3, the DNA is TGTGCCAGCAGCCAAGAAAACATTCAGTACTTC. Translated, it gives CASSQENIQYF.

This chain connects TRBV7-3 to TRBJ2-5; 7 bases fit TRBD1. V was pared by 4 bases and J by 3 bases, with 5 bases of the junction left unmatched. CDR1 and CDR2 from the germline V gene are SGHTA and FQGTGA. CDR3 size: 14 residues. As DNA, the CDR3 is TGTGCCAGCAGCTCAGCCGGGACAGAAGAGACCCAGTACTTC. Its translation is CASSSAGTEETQYF.

This clone was found a few times. The V and J genes are TRBV2 and TRBJ2-2, with a tentative D call TRBD2 (7 bases). Trimming pared 4 bases from V and 6 bases from J, leaving 9 bases between. CDR1 and CDR2 from the germline V gene are SNHLY and FYNNEI. This CDR3 has 13 amino acids. The CDR3 reads CASSAGGAGELFF. As DNA, the CDR3 is TGTGCCAGCAGTGCGGGGGGCGCCGGGGAGCTGTTTTTT. Full variable domain (rest looked up from reference TRBV2 and TRBJ2-2): EPEVTQTPSHQVTQMGQEVILRCVPISNHLYFYWYRQILGQKVEFLVSFYNNEISEKSEIFDDQFSVERPDGSNFTLKIRSTKLEDSAMYFCASSAGGAGELFFGEGSRLTVL.

This clone was picked up a small number of times. The chain joins TRBV2 to TRBJ1-5; a weak D match, TRBD1 (5 bases). V shed 4 bases and J shed 9 bases, with 7 bases lying between them. The germline V gene has CDR1 SNHLY and CDR2 FYNNEI. The CDR3 has 11 residues. This CDR3 reads CASSGDGPQHF. The CDR3 bases are TGTGCCAGCAGTGGGGACGGGCCCCAGCATTTT.

This chain uses TRBV28 with TRBJ2-6, with D tentatively TRBD1 (8 bases). This CDR3 region has 15 residues. Germline V CDR1 and CDR2: MDHEN, SYDVKM. V was trimmed by 11 bases and J by 0 bases, leaving 14 bases between them. For the CDR3, the DNA is TGTGCCTGCACAGGGGGGGGCTCTGGGGCCAACGTCCTGACTTTC. It translates to CACTGGGSGANVLTF.

In its sample, this clone was seen a few times. Distinct nucleotide sequences in the sample also encode this CDR3. The V call is TRBV28, the J call TRBJ2-1; 10 bases agree with TRBD2. This CDR3 is 14 amino acids long. CDR1 and CDR2 from the germline V gene are MDHEN and SYDVKM. V gave up 4 bases and J gave up 7 bases; unmatched junction bases: 4. CDR3 sequence (DNA): TGTGCCAGCAGTTCCAGCGGGAGGGGTAATGAGCAGTTCTTC. Amino acids: CASSSSGRGNEQFF.

This sequence joins TRBV29-1 and TRBJ2-2; maybe TRBD1 (6 bases). This CDR3 is built from 12 residues. V lost 7 bases, J lost 6 bases, and 12 bases lay in between. In germline, CDR1 is SQVTM, CDR2 ANQGSEA. The CDR3, as DNA: TGCAGCGGCGTACAGGGAGCCGGGGAGCTGTTTTTT. Translation gives CSGVQGAGELFF.

There are a few counts of this clone. The V call is TRBV27, the J call TRBJ2-7, with D unclear. CDR3 size: 13 residues. CDR1 is MNHEY, CDR2 SMNVEV, per germline (reference sequence). Trimming took 2 bases from V and 3 from J, leaving 8 bases between them. CDR3 sequence reads: CASSLEDGYEQYF. CDR3 coding DNA: TGTGCCAGCAGTTTAGAGGACGGCTACGAGCAGTACTTC.

V is TRBV15 and J is TRBJ1-2, with D hard to call. Looked up from germline, CDR1 is LNHNV and CDR2 is YYDKDF (reference sequence). The V gene lost 1 base and the J gene lost 4 bases, with 13 bases spanning the gap. There are 15 residues in the CDR3. The CDR3 sequence is CATSRVAGTFYGYTF. In nucleotides, the CDR3 is TGTGCCACCAGCAGAGTCGCGGGAACCTTCTATGGCTACACCTTC.

The CDR3, as DNA: TGTGCCAGCAGCGTATCCCCGGGCCCGTACCAAGAGACCCAGTACTTC. The encoded protein is CASSVSPGPYQETQYF. The chain joins TRBV9 to TRBJ2-5; D is uncertain. The CDR3 is made up of 16 amino acids. V lost 1 base, J lost 0 bases, and 13 bases lay in between. CDR1 and CDR2 from the germline V gene are SGDLS and YYNGEE.

The chain combines TRBV9 with TRBJ2-5; tentatively, D is TRBD2 (7 bases). There are 16 residues in the CDR3. V was cut by 5 bases and J by 2 bases, with 19 bases left in between. Germline CDR1 reads SGDLS; CDR2 reads YYNGEE. The CDR3 protein is CASSRRGGRGQETQYF. For the CDR3, the DNA is TGTGCCAGCAGTCGTAGAGGAGGGAGGGGGCAAGAGACCCAGTACTTC. Full variable domain (outside the CDR3, taken from reference TRBV9 and TRBJ2-5): DSGVTQTPKHLITATGQRVTLRCSPRSGDLSVYWYQQSLDQGLQFLIQYYNGEERAKGNILERFSAQQFPDLHSELNLSSLELGDSALYFCASSRRGGRGQETQYFGPGTRLLVL.

This clone came up a few times. Other nucleotide sequences from this sample produce the same CDR3. This sequence joins TRBV7-3 and TRBJ2-5; possible D gene TRBD2, 6 bases. Trimming shortened V by 5 bases and J by 2 bases, and 15 bases separated the two germline ends. From germline, CDR1 is SGHTA and CDR2 FQGTGA. This CDR3 region has 15 residues. The CDR3 sequence: CASSLGGLRQETQYF. The CDR3 DNA reads as TGTGCCAGCAGCCTGGGGGGACTCCGGCAAGAGACCCAGTACTTC.

The rearrangement links TRBV18 to TRBJ2-7; D remains unclear. The V end was cut by 1 base, the J end by 5 bases, with 6 bases between. This CDR3 comprises 12 residues. Germline-derived CDR1 and CDR2 are KGHSH and LQKENI. The chain's CDR3 is CASSPQGHEQYF. The CDR3 nucleotides read TGTGCCAGCTCACCACAGGGCCACGAGCAGTACTTC.

In its sample, this clone was seen a few times. The rearrangement uses TRBV25-1 and TRBJ2-3; 9 bases align to TRBD1. The length of the CDR3 is 17 residues. V gave up 4 bases and J gave up 4 bases; unmatched junction bases: 12. CDR1 and CDR2 (germline): MGHDK, SYGVNS. The CDR3 protein is CASSAPHRGLISDTQYF. CDR3 nucleotides: TGTGCCAGCAGTGCCCCCCACAGGGGGCTAATATCAGATACGCAGTATTTT.

A few counts support this clone. The CDR3: CASSQAGRRSSYNEQFF. In nucleotides, the CDR3 is TGTGCCAGCAGCCAAGCGGGGAGGCGGAGCTCCTACAATGAGCAGTTCTTC. This chain links TRBV4-2 with TRBJ2-1; the D gene is possibly TRBD2 (6 bases). V was pared by 1 base and J by 0 bases, with 13 bases between. Germline V lookup: CDR1 LGHNA, CDR2 YNFKEQ. CDR3 length: 17 amino acids.

This chain uses TRBV7-8 with TRBJ2-5, with D possibly TRBD2 on 6 matching bases. Germline CDR1 SGHVS, CDR2 FQNEAQ. The CDR3 is 16 amino acids. Trimming took off 5 bases at V and 0 bases at J, with 16 bases between the two ends. The CDR3 nucleotides read TGTGCCAGCAGCGCGGCCGGGAGACCGTACCAAGAGACCCAGTACTTC. It yields the protein CASSAAGRPYQETQYF.

Worth noting for this clone: This may be a read error, as it is one base from a much larger clone. CDR3 sequence: CASSQRANQPQHF. CDR3 DNA sequence: TGTGCCAGCAGCCAAAGGGCCAATCAGCCCCAGCATTTT. J is TRBJ1-5 and V is TRBV7-6; D call uncertain. CDR3 length: 13 residues. In germline, CDR1 is SGHVS, CDR2 FNYEAQ. Trimming shortened V by 5 bases and J by 3 bases, and 8 bases separated the two germline ends.

This chain connects TRBV28 to TRBJ2-2; no clear D. CDR1 is MDHEN and CDR2 is SYDVKM in the germline V gene. This CDR3 region has 15 residues. The V gene lost 10 bases and the J gene lost 0 bases, with 15 bases spanning the gap. The CDR3 is CATTPGRPNTGELFF. The CDR3 coding sequence is TGTGCCACCACCCCGGGTCGGCCGAACACCGGGGAGCTGTTTTTT. Looking up the rest from reference TRBV28 and TRBJ2-2 gives the full variable domain: DVKVTQSSRYLVKRTGEKVFLECVQDMDHENMFWYRQDPGLGLRLIYFSYDVKMKEKGDIPEGYSVSREKKERFSLILESASTNQTSMYLCATTPGRPNTGELFFGEGSRLTVL.